Following are 29 T cell receptor beta chains from one sample sequenced in a study of cytomegalovirus exposure and HLA in healthy donors. The PCR made use of 60 Vbeta and 13 Jbeta primers. TCRdb's copy holds only in-frame clones and misses some; the assay was immunoSEQ multiplex PCR. The table has 91,000 or so clones, 76% seen once. Sequenced material: PBMCs. The receptors stem from a man aged 30 to 39 in good health and CMV-seropositive.

This rearrangement joins TRBV7-2 to TRBJ2-2; TRBD1 is a possible D gene (5 bases). Germline assignment: CDR1 SGHTA and CDR2 FQGNSA. This CDR3 comprises 15 residues. The V end was cut by 5 bases, the J end by 1 base, with 11 bases between. This chain's CDR3 is CASSHRPLNTGELFF. The CDR3 DNA sequence: TGTGCCAGCAGCCACAGGCCGTTGAACACCGGGGAGCTGTTTTTT.

This clone occurred once. The J gene is TRBJ2-7, the V gene TRBV13; tentatively, D is TRBD1 (6 bases). Germline CDR1 PRHDT, CDR2 FYEKMQ (reference sequence). The CDR3 sequence is 15 residues long. Trimming left V 3 bases short and J 4 bases short, with 16 bases between. The CDR3 region is CASSLGGKGVYEQYF. CDR3 DNA: TGTGCCAGCAGCTTGGGTGGGAAGGGGGTTTACGAGCAGTACTTC.

V is TRBV7-8 and J is TRBJ1-2, with TRBD1 identical over 8 bases. The CDR3 totals 21 residues. Germline V CDR1 and CDR2: SGHVS, FQNEAQ. V was clipped by 2 bases and J by 0 bases; unmatched bases: 20. The CDR3 region has the DNA TGTGCCAGCAGCTTAAAGCAGGGGGCGCAAAGAGGCCCTATAGCTAACTATGGCTACACCTTC. As protein: CASSLKQGAQRGPIANYGYTF.

This sequence joins TRBV7-9 and TRBJ1-5; no clear D gene. The CDR3 sequence is 13 residues long. Trimming left V 2 bases short and J 2 bases short, with 4 bases between. Germline CDR1 reads SEHNR; CDR2 reads FQNEAQ (reference sequence). CDR3 nucleotides: TGTGCCAGCAGCTTAACGGGCAATCAGCCCCAGCATTTT. Translation gives CASSLTGNQPQHF.

The V call is TRBV4-3, the J call TRBJ2-7; TRBD1 matches at 8 bases. The CDR3 consists of 16 residues. Germline V gene data show CDR1 as LGHNA and CDR2 as YSLEER. V lost 3 bases to trimming and J lost 4 bases; unmatched junction nucleotides: 11. CDR3 DNA sequence: TGCGCCAGCAGCCAGGTCTGGGCAGGGGGCAAATACGAGCAGTACTTC. This sequence encodes CASSQVWAGGKYEQYF.

This sequence joins TRBV6-5 and TRBJ2-1, with 14 bases fitting TRBD2. The V and J ends lost 6 bases and 8 bases, in that order; junction bases with no gene match: 3. Germline V gene data show CDR1 as MNHEY and CDR2 as SVGAGI. The CDR3 covers 14 residues. This chain's CDR3 is CASSLGLAGDEQFF. The CDR3 DNA reads as TGTGCCAGCAGCCTGGGACTAGCGGGAGATGAGCAGTTCTTC.

V usage is TRBV19 and J usage is TRBJ2-5, with 8 positions matching TRBD1. There are 15 residues in the CDR3. V lost 1 base and J lost 4; bases outside the gene matches: 5. Germline loops: CDR1 LNHDA, CDR2 SQIVND (reference sequence). In nucleotides, the CDR3 is TGTGCCAGTAGTATAGGTTGGACAGGGATAGAGACCCAGTACTTC. Protein sequence: CASSIGWTGIETQYF. The full variable domain, rest sourced from reference TRBV19 and TRBJ2-5, is DGGITQSPKYLFRKEGQNVTLSCEQNLNHDAMYWYRQDPGQGLRLIYYSQIVNDFQKGDIAEGYSVSREKKESFPLTVTSAQKNPTAFYLCASSIGWTGIETQYFGPGTRLLVL.

The rearrangement uses TRBV28 and TRBJ2-5, with a weak D call TRBD1 (6 bases). CDR1 MDHEN and CDR2 SYDVKM come from the germline V gene. V shed 4 bases and J shed 4 bases, with 13 bases lying between them. The CDR3 length is 14 residues. The chain's CDR3 is CASSSGGQGETQYF. CDR3 DNA sequence: TGTGCCAGCAGTTCTGGGGGACAAGGAGAGACCCAGTACTTC.

V gene TRBV25-1 combines with J gene TRBJ2-5, with D perhaps matching TRBD1 (5 bases). The CDR3 has 13 amino acids. Trimming shortened V by 7 bases and J by 0 bases, and 9 bases separated the two germline ends. Germline V gene lookup returns CDR1 MGHDK and CDR2 SYGVNS. As DNA, the CDR3 is TGTGCCAGCACCTCAGGGAACCAAGAGACCCAGTACTTC. Amino acids: CASTSGNQETQYF.

The rearrangement links TRBV5-1 to TRBJ2-7, with a possible D match to TRBD1 (8 bases). The germline gives CDR1 SGHRS, CDR2 YFSETQ. The CDR3 covers 16 residues. V lost 0 bases and J lost 5, with 18 bases in between. The CDR3 nucleotides are TGCGCCAGCAGCTTGGGGGGGGGACAGGCTGGCCACGAGCAGTACTTC. This codes for CASSLGGGQAGHEQYF.

This clone was counted a few times. The CDR3 sequence is CASSTNYQPQHF. The DNA of the CDR3 is TGTGCCAGCAGCACCAACTATCAGCCCCAGCATTTT. This chain uses TRBV7-9 with TRBJ1-5; no reliable D call. The CDR3 extends over 12 amino acids. V dropped 5 bases and J dropped 5 bases, with 7 bases sitting between them. Looked up from germline, CDR1 is SEHNR and CDR2 is FQNEAQ (reference sequence).

In its sample, this clone was seen a few times. The V gene is TRBV4-3, the J gene TRBJ2-5; 7 nucleotides agree with TRBD2. The J call may not be correct, given that the DNA end is closer to TRBJ2-7. The length of the CDR3 is 13 residues. Germline CDR1 LGHNA, CDR2 YSLEER. CDR3 DNA: TGCGCCAGCAGCCATAGGGAGGGGTACGAGCAGTACTTC. Protein sequence: CASSHREGYEQYF.

The chain couples TRBV5-4 to TRBJ1-6; 7 bases line up with TRBD1. This CDR3 comprises 15 residues. The germline gives CDR1 SGHNT, CDR2 YYREEE (reference sequence). Germline trimming cut 4 bases from V and 7 bases from J; bases unmatched to any gene: 8. In DNA, the CDR3 is TGTGCCAGCAGCACGGGACAGCCAGGGAATTCACCCCTCCACTTT. Translation gives CASSTGQPGNSPLHF.

The chain joins TRBV2 to TRBJ1-2, with 7 nucleotides matching TRBD1. The CDR3 runs 15 residues. Per the germline V gene, CDR1 is SNHLY and CDR2 is FYNNEI. V shed 6 bases, J shed 5 bases, and the junction held 12 bases outside the gene matches. The chain's CDR3 is CASRMELGGGYGYTF. CDR3 DNA: TGTGCCAGCAGGATGGAACTAGGGGGCGGGTATGGCTACACCTTC.

The chain links TRBV21-1 to TRBJ2-2; the DNA was not used to check the table's D call, TRBD2. TRBV21-1 is annotated as a pseudogene. This CDR3 has 17 residues. The CDR3 coding sequence is TGTGCCAGCAGCAAAAGGGACTGGCCGTTAAACACCGGGGAGCTGTTTTTT. Protein product: CASSKRDWPLNTGELFF.

Notes on this clone: One end of the junction fails to match germline, which may point to a read error. This CDR3 is also generated by other DNA sequences in the sample. The chain employs TRBV4-1 and TRBJ1-6; TRBD1 matches 11 bases. The CDR3 runs 20 residues. From germline, CDR1 is MGHRA and CDR2 YSYEKL. The CDR3 DNA is TGCGCCAGCAGTCAAGGGACAGGGGGGAACAAACTCTCCTATAATTCACCCCTCCACTTT. Protein sequence: CASSQGTGGNKLSYNSPLHF.

This sequence joins TRBV4-1 and TRBJ2-1, with 10 nucleotides matching TRBD2. Germline CDR1 MGHRA, CDR2 YSYEKL. V shed 0 bases, J shed 0 bases, and the junction held 5 bases outside the gene matches. The CDR3 is 18 amino acids. CDR3 residues: CASSQDPSGRASYNEQFF. DNA of the CDR3: TGCGCCAGCAGCCAAGATCCAAGCGGGAGGGCCTCCTACAATGAGCAGTTCTTC.

This clone was observed a single time. The rearrangement uses TRBV5-4 and TRBJ1-1; D is uncertain. Trimming shortened V by 0 bases and J by 5 bases, and 8 bases separated the two germline ends. The CDR3 covers 13 residues. Germline CDR1 is SGHNT and CDR2 is YYREEE (reference sequence). The CDR3 DNA reads TGTGCCAGCAGCTTGGGCGGAGGAACTGAAGCTTTCTTT. It encodes CASSLGGGTEAFF.

This chain joins TRBV18 and TRBJ2-1, with TRBD2 matching over 13 bases. The V and J ends lost 7 bases and 15 bases, in that order; junction bases with no gene match: 3. This CDR3 is 11 amino acids long. Germline loops: CDR1 KGHSH, CDR2 LQKENI. CDR3 coding DNA: TGTGCCAGCTTCGGACTAGCGGGGGTGTTCTTC. Its protein is CASFGLAGVFF. Using reference TRBV18 and TRBJ2-1 for the parts outside the CDR3, the full variable domain is NAGVMQNPRHLVRRRGQEARLRCSPMKGHSHVYWYRQLPEEGLKFMVYLQKENIIDESGMPKERFSAEFPKEGPSILRIQQVVRGDSAAYFCASFGLAGVFFGPGTRLTVL.

The chain employs TRBV29-1 and TRBJ1-1; possible D gene TRBD1, 5 bases. V lost 6 bases and J 7 bases, leaving 21 bases between the germline ends. Germline CDR1 SQVTM, CDR2 ANQGSEA. The CDR3 is 14 amino acids. The CDR3 DNA sequence: TGCAGCGTACAGATGGGTTTTGGGGCAAGTGAAGCTTTCTTT. This sequence encodes CSVQMGFGASEAFF.

This clone is a singleton in its sample. V is TRBV7-6 and J is TRBJ1-3; the match to TRBD1 covers 7 bases. The CDR3 has 14 amino acids. Trimming removed 4 bases from V and 0 bases from J; junction bases left unmatched: 0. Per germline, CDR1 SGHVS and CDR2 FNYEAQ. The CDR3 loop is CASSSGGSGNTIYF. In DNA, the CDR3 is TGTGCCAGCAGCTCAGGGGGCTCTGGAAACACCATATATTTT.

The chain combines TRBV30 with TRBJ1-2, with D unclear. The germline V and J ends were trimmed by 4 bases and 5 bases, with 11 bases remaining between them. The germline V gene has CDR1 GTSNPN and CDR2 SVGIG (reference sequence). The CDR3 runs to 12 residues. The chain's CDR3 is CAWNGQDYGYTF. In DNA form, the CDR3 reads TGTGCCTGGAATGGGCAGGATTATGGCTACACCTTC.

This clone appeared once. The chain couples TRBV11-2 to TRBJ1-4, with TRBD1 as a possible D gene (6 bases). This CDR3 is 15 amino acids long. CDR1 and CDR2 (germline): SGHAT, FQNNGV. V lost 5 bases, J lost 7 bases, and 17 bases lay in between. CDR3 DNA: TGTGCCAGCAGCCCCGGGCACACAGGGAGTGAAAAACTGTTTTTT. This sequence encodes CASSPGHTGSEKLFF.

This clone was observed once. V is TRBV2 and J is TRBJ1-4; D might be TRBD1 (5 bases). This CDR3 spans 12 amino acids. The V gene's germline CDR1 is SNHLY and CDR2 FYNNEI. V lost 6 bases, J lost 10 bases, and 12 bases lay in between. As DNA, the CDR3 is TGTGCCAGCAGGCCCTGGGGGGTAAAACTGTTTTTT. As protein: CASRPWGVKLFF.

The J gene is TRBJ1-4, the V gene TRBV28, with TRBD1 as a possible D gene (5 bases). In germline, CDR1 is MDHEN, CDR2 SYDVKM. The CDR3 is made up of 14 amino acids. Trimming left V 6 bases short and J 5 bases short, with 13 bases between. This CDR3 reads CASSSPGVNEKLFF. CDR3 coding DNA: TGTGCCAGCAGCTCCCCGGGGGTCAATGAAAAACTGTTTTTT.

CDR3 sequence (DNA): TGCGCCAGCAGCCAAATACATACAATTAGACTAGGAGTGAATACGCAGTATTTT. Translating gives CASSQIHTIRLGVNTQYF. The chain carries TRBV4-3 and TRBJ2-3; D may be TRBD2 (6 bases). The CDR3 is 18 residues long. Germline assignment: CDR1 LGHNA and CDR2 YSLEER. The V end lost 2 bases, the J end lost 7 bases, and 25 bases lay between the germline ends.

A note on this clone: Other DNA variants within this sample encode the same CDR3. The rearrangement uses TRBV6-4 and TRBJ2-3; 8 bases are shared with TRBD1. The germline CDR1 and CDR2 sequences are MRHNA and SNTAGT. With 5 bases clipped from V and 2 bases from J, the junction kept 6 bases outside the gene matches. The CDR3 consists of 15 residues. The CDR3, as DNA: TGTGCCAGCAGTCCGGGACAGGCAACCACAGATACGCAGTATTTT. It is translated as CASSPGQATTDTQYF.

The gene calls are TRBV6-4 and TRBJ1-6; a weak D match, TRBD1 (6 bases). The CDR3 consists of 13 residues. Trimming left V 4 bases short and J 10 bases short, with 11 bases between. Germline loops: CDR1 MRHNA, CDR2 SNTAGT. CDR3 residues: CASSAGRGSPLHF. The CDR3 bases are TGTGCCAGCAGTGCGGGCAGGGGATCACCCCTCCACTTT.

V usage is TRBV14 and J usage is TRBJ2-5; tentative D call: TRBD2 (6 bases). The germline V and J ends were trimmed by 4 bases and 5 bases, with 11 bases remaining between them. The germline CDR1 and CDR2 sequences are SGHDN and FVKESK. The CDR3 is 13 residues long. The CDR3 here is CASSPGLGETQYF. CDR3 nucleotides: TGTGCCAGCAGCCCGGGACTTGGGGAGACCCAGTACTTC.